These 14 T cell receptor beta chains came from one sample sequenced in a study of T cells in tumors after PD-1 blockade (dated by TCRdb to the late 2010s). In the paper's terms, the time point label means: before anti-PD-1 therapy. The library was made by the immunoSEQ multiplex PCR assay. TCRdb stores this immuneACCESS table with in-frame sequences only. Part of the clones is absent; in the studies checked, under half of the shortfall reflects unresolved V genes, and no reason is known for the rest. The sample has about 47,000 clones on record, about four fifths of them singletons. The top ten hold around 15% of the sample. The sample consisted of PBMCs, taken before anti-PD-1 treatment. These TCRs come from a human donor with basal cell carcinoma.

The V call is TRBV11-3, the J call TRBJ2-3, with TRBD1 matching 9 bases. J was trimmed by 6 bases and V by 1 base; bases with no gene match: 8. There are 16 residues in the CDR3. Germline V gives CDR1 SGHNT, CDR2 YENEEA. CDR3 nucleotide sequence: TGTGCCAGCAGCTTAGGACAGGGGGTTGATTCGGATACGCAGTATTTT. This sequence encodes CASSLGQGVDSDTQYF.

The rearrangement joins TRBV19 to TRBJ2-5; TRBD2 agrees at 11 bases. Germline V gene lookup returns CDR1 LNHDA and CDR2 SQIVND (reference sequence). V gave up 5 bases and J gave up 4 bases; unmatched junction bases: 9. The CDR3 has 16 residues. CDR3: CASSSFSGGAVETQYF. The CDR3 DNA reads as TGTGCCAGTAGTTCGTTTAGCGGGGGGGCCGTAGAGACCCAGTACTTC.

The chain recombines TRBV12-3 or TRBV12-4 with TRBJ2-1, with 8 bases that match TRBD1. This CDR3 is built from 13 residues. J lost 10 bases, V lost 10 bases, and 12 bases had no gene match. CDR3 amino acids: CATAGQVRKEQFF. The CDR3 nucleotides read TGTGCCACCGCGGGACAGGTCCGGAAGGAGCAGTTCTTC.

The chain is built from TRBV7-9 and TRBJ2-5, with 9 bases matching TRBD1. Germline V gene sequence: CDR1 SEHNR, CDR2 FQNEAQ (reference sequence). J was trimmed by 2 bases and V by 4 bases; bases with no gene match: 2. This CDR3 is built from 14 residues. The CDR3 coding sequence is TGTGCCAGCAGCTCGGGACAGGGTCAAGAGACCCAGTACTTC. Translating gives CASSSGQGQETQYF.

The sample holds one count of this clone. The CDR3 DNA reads TGCGCCAGCAGTCAAAGCTCTTCTGACAGGGCCCACAATGAGCAGTTCTTC. It yields the protein CASSQSSSDRAHNEQFF. This sequence joins TRBV23-1 and TRBJ2-1, with TRBD1 matching over 7 bases. TRBV23-1 is designated an ORF whose function remains uncertain. CDR3 length: 17 amino acids. V was clipped by 2 bases and J by 5 bases; unmatched bases: 12.

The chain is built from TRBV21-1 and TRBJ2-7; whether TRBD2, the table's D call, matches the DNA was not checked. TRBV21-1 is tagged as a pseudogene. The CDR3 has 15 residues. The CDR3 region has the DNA TGTGCCAGCAGCCAAGGACTAGCGAGTTCCTACGAGCAGTACTTC. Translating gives CASSQGLASSYEQYF.

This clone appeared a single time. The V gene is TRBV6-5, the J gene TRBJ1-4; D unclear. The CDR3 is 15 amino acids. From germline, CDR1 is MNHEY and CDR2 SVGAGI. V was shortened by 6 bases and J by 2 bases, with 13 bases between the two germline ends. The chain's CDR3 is CASRDKQATNEKLFF. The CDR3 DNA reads TGTGCCAGCAGGGATAAGCAGGCTACTAATGAAAAACTGTTTTTT.

Here the CDR3 reads CASSLRDTPNTEAFF. The CDR3 DNA reads TGTGCCAGCAGCTTACGGGACACCCCGAACACTGAAGCTTTCTTT. The chain employs TRBV5-4 and TRBJ1-1, with D tentatively TRBD1 (6 bases). Trimming took off 2 bases at V and 1 base at J, with 12 bases between the two ends. CDR3 length: 15 residues. The germline V gene has CDR1 SGHNT and CDR2 YYREEE (reference sequence).

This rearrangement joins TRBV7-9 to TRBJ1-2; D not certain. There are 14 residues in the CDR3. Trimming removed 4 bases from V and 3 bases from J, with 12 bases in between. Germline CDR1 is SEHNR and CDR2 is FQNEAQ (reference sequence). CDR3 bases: TGTGCCAGCAGCTCAAATTCAGCCTACTATGGCTACACCTTC. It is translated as CASSSNSAYYGYTF.

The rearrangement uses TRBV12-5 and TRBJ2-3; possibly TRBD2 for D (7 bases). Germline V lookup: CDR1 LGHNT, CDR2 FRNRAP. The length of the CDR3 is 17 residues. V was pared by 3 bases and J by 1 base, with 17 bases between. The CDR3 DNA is TGTGCTAGTGGTTTCCTAAGGGCGGGGGCCCGCACAGATACGCAGTATTTT. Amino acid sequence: CASGFLRAGARTDTQYF.

This CDR3 is CASSDLAASAAGNTIYF. The CDR3 nucleotides read TGTGCCAGCAGTGACTTAGCCGCGTCGGCCGCTGGAAACACCATATATTTT. The chain combines TRBV6-4 with TRBJ1-3; D gene ambiguous. Germline V lookup: CDR1 MRHNA, CDR2 SNTAGT. CDR3 length: 17 amino acids. V lost 1 base, J lost 2 bases, and 15 bases lay in between.

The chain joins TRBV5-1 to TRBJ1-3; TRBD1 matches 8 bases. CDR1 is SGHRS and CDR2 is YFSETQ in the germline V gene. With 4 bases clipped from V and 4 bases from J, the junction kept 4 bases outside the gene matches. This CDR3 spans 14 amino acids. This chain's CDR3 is CASSIQGAGNTIYF. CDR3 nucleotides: TGCGCCAGCAGCATCCAGGGGGCCGGAAACACCATATATTTT.

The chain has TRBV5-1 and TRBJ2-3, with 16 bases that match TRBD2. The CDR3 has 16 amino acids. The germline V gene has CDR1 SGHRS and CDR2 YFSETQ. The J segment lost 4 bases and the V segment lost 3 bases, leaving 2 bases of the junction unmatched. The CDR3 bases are TGCGCCAGCAGCTCAGGGACTAGCGGGGGGGCAGATACGCAGTATTTT. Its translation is CASSSGTSGGADTQYF.

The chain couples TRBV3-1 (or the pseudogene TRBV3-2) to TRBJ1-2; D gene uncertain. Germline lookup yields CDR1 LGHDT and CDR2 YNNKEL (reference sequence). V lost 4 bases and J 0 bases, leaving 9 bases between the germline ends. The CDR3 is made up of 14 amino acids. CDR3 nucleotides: TGTGCCAGCAGCCCCATGAACGCTAACTATGGCTACACCTTC. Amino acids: CASSPMNANYGYTF.